This entry features one T cell receptor (beta chain) sequence. No antigen is known for it. Base-call qualities are not available, and no considerably larger clone is one nucleotide away. The data belong to a study of CD8 T cells in Susac syndrome (dated by TCRdb to the late 2010s). Turning to the overall study: Repertoire sequencing was used to test whether CD8+ T cell activation and differentiation in Susac syndrome was antigen driven. Clonality of the CD8+ T cell repertoire was compared between eleven to twelve healthy donors, approximately 14 Susac syndrome patients and under 19 multiple sclerosis patients.

RNA was extracted using the RNeasy kit, and roughly 0.45 to 1 ug of the RNA was reverse transcribed with random hexamers. The immunoSEQ multiplex PCR assay, which covers 54 Vbeta and 13 Jbeta segments, was used to amplify TCR beta CDR3 regions. Bias from PCR amplification was corrected by using a synthetic template baseline for primer optimization and for computational correction. The study's processing was this. Only productive sequences were kept, with reads annotated to V, D and J genes according to IMGT and analyzed in immunoSEQ Analyzer. Clonality was calculated as one minus the Shannon entropy normalized by log2 of the number of productive unique sequences. Public and private clones were assessed among the 100 most prevalent clones of each patient and control. Susac-specific clones were defined as absent from healthy and MS cohorts, 800 to 1,200 published viral clones and other ImmuneACCESS disease sequences. TCRdb trimmed the raw reads at Q25, called clones with MiXCR and kept productive beta chains. CDR3 protein sequences are deduplicated, and each keeps its most common genes and DNA. Here the V and J calls rest on TCRdb's processing, not on the authors' analysis. The sample table records around 180,000 distinct CDR3 sequences; 90% to 95% of these occur just once. 0.15% to 0.2% of the sample rests with the top ten.

High-throughput TCR beta sequencing profiled peripheral blood CD8+ and CD4+ T cells from healthy donors, Susac syndrome patients and multiple sclerosis patients. The multiple sclerosis controls were treatment-naive patients who had stable or active relapsing-remitting disease and met the revised McDonald criteria. Bulk CD8+ and CD4+ T cells were purified by magnetic negative isolation, while CD8+ TEMRA cells were enriched using FACS. Blood was collected in EDTA tubes and processed within 24 hours, with PBMCs isolated through density gradient centrifugation. PBMCs intended for TCR sequencing were cryopreserved in liquid nitrogen and were subsequently thawed in a 37 degrees C water bath. A purity of at least 90% was achieved for sorted or isolated CD4+, CD8+ and CD8+ TEMRA cells. The investigation overall reported the following: The TCR sequencing and HLA analysis was acknowledged to have included a relatively small number of individuals.

From its cysteine to its phenylalanine, the CDR3 spans 12 amino acids. CDR3 DNA is the only sequence kept; it has 36 bases, read in frame from the first base. CDR1 and CDR2, looked up from the germline V gene, are SNHLY and FYNNEI. V is cut by 7 bases and J by 6 bases, and the space between the germline ends is 13 bases. This receptor was taken from a human donor with multiple sclerosis. Recombination linked TRBV2 to TRBJ2-7; no confident D gene assignment can be made. The sequencing input was CD8+ T cells from PBMCs. CDR3 protein: CASTQVPGEQYF. The DNA sequence is TGTGCCAGCACCCAAGTCCCCGGCGAGCAGTACTTC.